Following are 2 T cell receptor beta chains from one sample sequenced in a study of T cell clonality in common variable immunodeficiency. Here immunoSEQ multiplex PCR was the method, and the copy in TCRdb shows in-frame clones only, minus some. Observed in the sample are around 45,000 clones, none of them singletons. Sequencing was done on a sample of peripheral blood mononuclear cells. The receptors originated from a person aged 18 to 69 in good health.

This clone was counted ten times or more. Incomplete CDR3 DNA: TGCGCCAGCAGCTACAGAGCGGGAGAAGGTGCCGGGGAG. This codes for CASSYRAGEGAGE. The full CDR3 is CASSYRAGEGAGELFF. V and J are TRBV5-1 and TRBJ2-2; the match to TRBD2 covers 8 bases. The missing CDR3 end, 3 residues past where the read stops, is filled in from the germline J gene. The CDR3 has 16 amino acids. The germline V gene encodes CDR1 SGHRS and CDR2 YFSETQ. Trimming took 3 bases from V and 6 from J; bases not matched to a gene: 10.

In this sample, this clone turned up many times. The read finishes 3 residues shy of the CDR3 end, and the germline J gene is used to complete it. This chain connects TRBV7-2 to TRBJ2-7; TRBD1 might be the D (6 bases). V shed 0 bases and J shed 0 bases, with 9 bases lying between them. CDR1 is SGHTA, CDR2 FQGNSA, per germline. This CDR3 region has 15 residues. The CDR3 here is CASSLAAGASYEQYF. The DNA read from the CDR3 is TGTGCCAGCAGCTTAGCGGCAGGGGCCTCCTACGAG.